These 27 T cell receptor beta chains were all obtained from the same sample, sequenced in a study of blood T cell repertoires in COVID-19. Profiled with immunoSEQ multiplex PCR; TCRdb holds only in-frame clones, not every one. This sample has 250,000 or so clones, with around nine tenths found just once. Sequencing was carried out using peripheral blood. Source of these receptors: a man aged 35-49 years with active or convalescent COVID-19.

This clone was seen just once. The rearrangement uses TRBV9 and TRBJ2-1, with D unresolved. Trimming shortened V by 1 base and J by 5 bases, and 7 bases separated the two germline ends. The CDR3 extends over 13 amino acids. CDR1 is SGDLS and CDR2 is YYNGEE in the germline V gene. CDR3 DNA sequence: TGTGCCAGCAGCGTATGGCAGAACAATGAGCAGTTCTTC. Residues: CASSVWQNNEQFF.

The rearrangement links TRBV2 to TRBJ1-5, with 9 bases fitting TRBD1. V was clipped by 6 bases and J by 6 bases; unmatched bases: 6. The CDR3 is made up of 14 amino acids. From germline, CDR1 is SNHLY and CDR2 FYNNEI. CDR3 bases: TGTGCCAGCAGCCCGGGACAGGGACGTCAGCCCCAGCATTTT. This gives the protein CASSPGQGRQPQHF.

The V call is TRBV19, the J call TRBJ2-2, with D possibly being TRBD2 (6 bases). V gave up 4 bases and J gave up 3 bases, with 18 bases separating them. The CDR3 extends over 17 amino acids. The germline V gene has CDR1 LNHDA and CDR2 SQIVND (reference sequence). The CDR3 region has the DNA TGTGCCAGTAGTACCGGGGACTCCGGAGGGTACACCGGGGAGCTGTTTTTT. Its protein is CASSTGDSGGYTGELFF.

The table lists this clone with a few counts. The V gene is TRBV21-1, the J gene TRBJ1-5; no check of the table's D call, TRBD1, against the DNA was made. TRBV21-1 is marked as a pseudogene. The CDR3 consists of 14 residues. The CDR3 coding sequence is TGTGCCAGCAGACCGGGACAGGGGGATCAGCCCCAGCATTTT. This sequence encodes CASRPGQGDQPQHF.

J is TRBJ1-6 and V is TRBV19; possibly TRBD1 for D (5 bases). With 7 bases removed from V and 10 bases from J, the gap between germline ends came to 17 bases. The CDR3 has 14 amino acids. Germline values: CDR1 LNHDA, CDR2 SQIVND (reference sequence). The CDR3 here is CASKVQGGRSPLHF. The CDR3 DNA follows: TGTGCCAGTAAAGTGCAGGGTGGAAGGTCACCCCTCCACTTT.

CDR3 amino acids: CASTKGGGYNEQFF. The CDR3 coding sequence is TGTGCCAGCACCAAGGGGGGGGGCTACAATGAGCAGTTCTTC. The V gene is TRBV6-1, the J gene TRBJ2-1; TRBD2 is a possible D gene (7 bases). V was shortened by 7 bases and J by 3 bases, with 13 bases between the two germline ends. The CDR3 length is 14 residues. Germline V gene lookup returns CDR1 MNHNS and CDR2 SASEGT.

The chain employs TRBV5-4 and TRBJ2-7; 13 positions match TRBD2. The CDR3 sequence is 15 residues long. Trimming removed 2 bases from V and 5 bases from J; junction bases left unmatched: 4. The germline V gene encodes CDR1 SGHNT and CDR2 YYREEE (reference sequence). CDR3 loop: CASSFRTSGSNEQYF. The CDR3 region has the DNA TGTGCCAGCAGCTTTAGGACTAGCGGGAGCAACGAGCAGTACTTC.

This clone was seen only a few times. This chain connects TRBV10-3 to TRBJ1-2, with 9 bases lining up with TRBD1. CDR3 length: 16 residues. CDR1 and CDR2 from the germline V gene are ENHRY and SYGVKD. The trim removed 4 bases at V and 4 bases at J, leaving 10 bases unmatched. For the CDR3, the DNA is TGTGCCATCAGTGGTATGGGACAGGGAAGTTCCTATGGCTACACCTTC. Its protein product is CAISGMGQGSSYGYTF.

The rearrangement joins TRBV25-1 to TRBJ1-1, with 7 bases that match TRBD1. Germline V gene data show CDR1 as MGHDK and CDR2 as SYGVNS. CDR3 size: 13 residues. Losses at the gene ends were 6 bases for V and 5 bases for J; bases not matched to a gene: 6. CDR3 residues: CASRLQGWTEAFF. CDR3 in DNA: TGTGCCAGCAGACTACAGGGGTGGACTGAAGCTTTCTTT.

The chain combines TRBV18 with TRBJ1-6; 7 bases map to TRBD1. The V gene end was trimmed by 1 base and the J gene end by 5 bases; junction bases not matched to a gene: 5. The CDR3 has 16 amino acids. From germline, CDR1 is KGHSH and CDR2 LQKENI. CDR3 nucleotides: TGTGCCAGCTCACCACAGGGGGCGGTCGATAATTCACCCCTCCACTTT. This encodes CASSPQGAVDNSPLHF.

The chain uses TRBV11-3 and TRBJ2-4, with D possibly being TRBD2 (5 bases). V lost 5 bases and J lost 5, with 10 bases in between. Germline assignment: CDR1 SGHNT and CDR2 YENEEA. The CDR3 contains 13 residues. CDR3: CASSNRRENIQYF. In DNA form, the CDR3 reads TGTGCCAGCAGCAATAGGCGGGAAAACATTCAGTACTTC.

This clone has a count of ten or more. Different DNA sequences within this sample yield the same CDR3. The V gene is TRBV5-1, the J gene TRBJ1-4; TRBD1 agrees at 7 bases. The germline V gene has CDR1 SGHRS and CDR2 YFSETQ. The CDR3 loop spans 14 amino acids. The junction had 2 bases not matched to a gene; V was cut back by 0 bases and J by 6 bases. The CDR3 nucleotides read TGCGCCAGCAGCTTGGCAGGGGGAGATGAAAAACTGTTTTTT. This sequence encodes CASSLAGGDEKLFF.

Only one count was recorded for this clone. The DNA of the CDR3 is TGTGCCAGCAGCCTTAACAGGGACACCGGGGAGCTGTTTTTT. It is translated as CASSLNRDTGELFF. This chain links TRBV9 with TRBJ2-2, with D maybe TRBD1 (6 bases). Trimming took off 4 bases at V and 3 bases at J, with 10 bases between the two ends. The CDR3 runs 14 residues. Germline values: CDR1 SGDLS, CDR2 YYNGEE.

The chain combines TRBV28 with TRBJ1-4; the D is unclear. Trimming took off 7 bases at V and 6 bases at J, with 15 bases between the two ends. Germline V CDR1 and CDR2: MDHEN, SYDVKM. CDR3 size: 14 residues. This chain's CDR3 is CASKRPRVDEKLFF. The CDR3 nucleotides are TGTGCCAGCAAACGTCCCCGGGTCGATGAAAAACTGTTTTTT.

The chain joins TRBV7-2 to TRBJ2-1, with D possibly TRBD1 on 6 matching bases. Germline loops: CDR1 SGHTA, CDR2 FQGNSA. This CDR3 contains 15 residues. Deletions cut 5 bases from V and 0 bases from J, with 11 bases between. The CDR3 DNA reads TGTGCCAGCAGCCGCCCAGGGGTCTCCTACAATGAGCAGTTCTTC. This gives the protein CASSRPGVSYNEQFF.

CDR3 residues: CASSPGQGTEAFF. CDR3 sequence (DNA): TGTGCCAGCAGCCCCGGACAGGGGACTGAAGCTTTCTTT. This chain connects TRBV11-3 to TRBJ1-1, with 9 bases aligning to TRBD1. Germline CDR1 and CDR2: SGHNT and YENEEA. There are 13 residues in the CDR3. V gave up 5 bases and J gave up 5 bases; unmatched junction bases: 3. Together with reference TRBV11-3 and TRBJ1-1, the CDR3 gives the full variable domain: EAGVVQSPRYKIIEKKQPVAFWCNPISGHNTLYWYLQNLGQGPELLIRYENEEAVDDSQLPKDRFSAERLKGVDSTLKIQPAELGDSAVYLCASSPGQGTEAFFGQGTRLTVV.

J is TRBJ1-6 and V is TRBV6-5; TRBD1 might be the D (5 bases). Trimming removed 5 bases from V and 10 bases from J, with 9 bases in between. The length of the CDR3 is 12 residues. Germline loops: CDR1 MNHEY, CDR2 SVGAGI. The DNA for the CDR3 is TGTGCCAGCAGTCCGGGGGACTCACCCCTCCACTTT. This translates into CASSPGDSPLHF.

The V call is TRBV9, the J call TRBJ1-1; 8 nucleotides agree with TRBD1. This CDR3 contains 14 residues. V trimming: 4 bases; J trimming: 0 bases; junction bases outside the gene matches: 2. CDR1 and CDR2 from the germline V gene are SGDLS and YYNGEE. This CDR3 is CASSSGGLNTEAFF. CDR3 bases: TGTGCCAGCAGCTCAGGGGGCCTGAACACTGAAGCTTTCTTT.

The CDR3 coding sequence is TGTGCCAGCAGCCAAGTCGGGAGTTCCTACAATGAGCAGTTCTTC. This sequence encodes CASSQVGSSYNEQFF. The chain joins TRBV14 to TRBJ2-1; D is perhaps TRBD2 (6 bases). V was cut by 1 base and J by 1 base, with 8 bases left in between. Germline CDR1 reads SGHDN; CDR2 reads FVKESK. This CDR3 spans 15 amino acids.

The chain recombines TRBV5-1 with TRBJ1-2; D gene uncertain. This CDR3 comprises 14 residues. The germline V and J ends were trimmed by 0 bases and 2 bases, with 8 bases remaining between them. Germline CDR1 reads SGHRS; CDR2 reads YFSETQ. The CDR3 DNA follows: TGCGCCAGCAGCTTGGCGACGGGAAACTATGGCTACACCTTC. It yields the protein CASSLATGNYGYTF. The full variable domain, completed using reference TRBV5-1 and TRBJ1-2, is KAGVTQTPRYLIKTRGQQVTLSCSPISGHRSVSWYQQTPGQGLQFLFEYFSETQRNKGNFPGRFSGRQFSNSRSEMNVSTLELGDSALYLCASSLATGNYGYTFGSGTRLTVV.

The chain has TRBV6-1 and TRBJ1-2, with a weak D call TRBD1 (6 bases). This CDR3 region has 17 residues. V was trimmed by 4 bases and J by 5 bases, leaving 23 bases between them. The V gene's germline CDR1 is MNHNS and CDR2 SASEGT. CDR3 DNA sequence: TGTGCCAGCAGTGTGGGGCAGGGGCCTTTTTGGACGTATGGCTACACCTTC. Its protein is CASSVGQGPFWTYGYTF.

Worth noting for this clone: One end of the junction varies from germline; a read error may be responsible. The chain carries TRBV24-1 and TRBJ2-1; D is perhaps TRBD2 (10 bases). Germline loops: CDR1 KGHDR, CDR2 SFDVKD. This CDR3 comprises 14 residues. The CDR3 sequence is CATSEGTGSSGSLF. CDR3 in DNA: TGTGCCACCAGTGAGGGGACAGGGTCTAGCGGGAGCCTCTTC.

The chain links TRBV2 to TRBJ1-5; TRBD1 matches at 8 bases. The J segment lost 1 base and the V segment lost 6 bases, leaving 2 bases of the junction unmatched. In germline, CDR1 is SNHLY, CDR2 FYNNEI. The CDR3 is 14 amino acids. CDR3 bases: TGTGCCAGCAGCCGGACAGGGAGCAATCAGCCCCAGCATTTT. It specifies CASSRTGSNQPQHF. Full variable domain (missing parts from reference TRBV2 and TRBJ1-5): EPEVTQTPSHQVTQMGQEVILRCVPISNHLYFYWYRQILGQKVEFLVSFYNNEISEKSEIFDDQFSVERPDGSNFTLKIRSTKLEDSAMYFCASSRTGSNQPQHFGDGTRLSIL.

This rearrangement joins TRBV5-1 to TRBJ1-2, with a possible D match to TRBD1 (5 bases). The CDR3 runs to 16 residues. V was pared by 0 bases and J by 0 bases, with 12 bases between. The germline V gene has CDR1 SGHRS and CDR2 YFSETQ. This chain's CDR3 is CASSLADTDANYGYTF. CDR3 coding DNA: TGCGCCAGCAGCTTGGCGGACACGGACGCTAACTATGGCTACACCTTC.

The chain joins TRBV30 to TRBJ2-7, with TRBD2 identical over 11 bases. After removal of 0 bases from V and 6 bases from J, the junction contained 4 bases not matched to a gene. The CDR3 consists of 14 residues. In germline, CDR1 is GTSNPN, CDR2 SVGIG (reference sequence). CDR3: CAWSVLAGAPEQYF. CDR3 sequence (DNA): TGTGCCTGGAGTGTACTAGCGGGAGCCCCCGAGCAGTACTTC.

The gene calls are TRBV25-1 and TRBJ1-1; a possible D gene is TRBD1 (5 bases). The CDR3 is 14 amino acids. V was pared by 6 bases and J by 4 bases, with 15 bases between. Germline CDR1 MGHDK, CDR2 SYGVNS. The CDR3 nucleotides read TGTGCCAGCAGAGACACTCAGGGTAGCACTGAAGCTTTCTTT. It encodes CASRDTQGSTEAFF.

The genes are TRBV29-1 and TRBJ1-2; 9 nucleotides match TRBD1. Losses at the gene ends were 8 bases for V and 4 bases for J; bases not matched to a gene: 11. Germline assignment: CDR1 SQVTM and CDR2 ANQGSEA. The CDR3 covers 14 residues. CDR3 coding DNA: TGCAGCTCGGCAGGGACAGGGATAAGCTATGGCTACACCTTC. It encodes CSSAGTGISYGYTF.